This T cell receptor (beta chain) came from a study of blood T cells in healthy people across ages (dated by TCRdb to 2013 to 2016). As for the study more broadly: In model experiments, template switching captured about one uniquely barcoded TCR beta cDNA molecule for every two T cells. Age-related changes in TCR beta repertoire diversity were measured in the study by deep sequencing normalized with unique cDNA molecular identifiers. Donors were grouped into four age groups: young (average approximately 15 years), middle-aged (roughly 40), aged (over 55) and long-lived (over 80). To avoid experimental bias, donors of different ages were spread randomly across the sequencing lanes. For two donors (one aged 18 to 29 and one aged 80 or older), the study analyzed two additional independent replicas of 1 million unique cDNA reads from the same blood draw.

The paper's findings and limits, for the study overall: Because donor CMV infection status was unknown, age-related changes in expanded clonotypes were potentially confounded. Total diversity estimates from one million sequenced T cells were considered lower bounds and underestimates. Observed TCR beta diversity correlated strongly with the percentage of naive T cells measured by flow cytometry. Observed TCR beta diversity per million T cells fell roughly linearly with age, and a significant reduction was already apparent by age roughly 41. Compared with the aged group, the long-lived group had more naive CD4+ T cells, fewer expanded clones and increased TCR diversity, suggesting age selection. Bulk unsorted PBMC profiling prevented conclusive comparison of naive and antigen-experienced compartments.

The germline V gene (reference sequence) supplies CDR1 DFQATT and CDR2 SNEGSKA. V is cut back by 6 bases and J by 7 bases, with 17 bases in the junction unmatched. Including the terminal cysteine and phenylalanine, the CDR3 comprises 15 residues. The sequence is cut down to CDR3 DNA, 45 bases in frame from base 1. As regards this clonotype: There is no known antigen for this receptor. No qualities accompany the bases; no much larger clone lies one base away.

Library preparation was by 5' RACE. Sequencer: Illumina HiSeq 2500. The second PCR ran for roughly 7 to 12 cycles and used a J-beta primer mix along with a sample-barcoded 5' primer. A unique molecular identifier was introduced onto each TCR beta cDNA molecule by a template-switch 5' adaptor carrying 12 random nucleotides. Each sample yielded at least 3 million CDR3-containing paired-end reads. The Mint cDNA synthesis kit, primed by a TRBC-specific oligonucleotide, was used to synthesize first-strand cDNA from all RNA. Following uracil-DNA glycosylase treatment, a first 18-cycle PCR with universal primers M1SS and BC2_uni_R was performed on all cDNA. The original pipeline was this. Normalization of each sample was performed by random selection of 1 million high-quality reads, each carrying a distinct molecular identifier. Reads sharing molecular identifiers were discarded rather than binned into consensus sequences. MiTCR, run with a Q25 quality threshold and the strictest error-elimination algorithm, handled CDR3 identification, clonotype clustering and error correction. Lower-bound total TCR beta diversity was estimated with a nonparametric unseen species model using Euler transformation. Using fastp trimming at Q25 and MiXCR clonotype assembly, TCRdb reanalyzed the public sequencing data and kept in-frame beta chains. Rows are combined by CDR3 protein, so each entry shows the most common genes and DNA. TCRdb's processing, not the authors', yielded these V and J calls. Recorded for this sample are about 680,000 distinct CDR3 sequences; around 48% of them occurred a single time. Approximately 32% of the sample belongs to the ten largest clones.

Donors were roughly 40 systemically healthy Caucasian individuals from Russia aged 6 to 90 years. Each donor gave around 9.9 milliliters of peripheral blood, collected into EDTA-treated Vacutainer tubes. Ficoll-Paque density-gradient centrifugation was used to isolate PBMCs, with at least 7 million per sample. Total RNA, at least 6 micrograms per sample, was extracted from PBMCs with Trizol reagent. The percentages of naive CD45RAhigh/CD27high T cells were determined by flow cytometry on a PBMC aliquot from every donor. Sequenced sample: blood. This TCR came from a woman aged 55-75 years in good health. The sequence links TRBV20-1 to TRBJ2-7; the junction holds 8 bases that match TRBD2. The nucleotide sequence is given as TGCAGTGCCCGGGGGAGCGGGAGTTTTTACAATGAGCAGTACTTC. It codes for CSARGSGSFYNEQYF.